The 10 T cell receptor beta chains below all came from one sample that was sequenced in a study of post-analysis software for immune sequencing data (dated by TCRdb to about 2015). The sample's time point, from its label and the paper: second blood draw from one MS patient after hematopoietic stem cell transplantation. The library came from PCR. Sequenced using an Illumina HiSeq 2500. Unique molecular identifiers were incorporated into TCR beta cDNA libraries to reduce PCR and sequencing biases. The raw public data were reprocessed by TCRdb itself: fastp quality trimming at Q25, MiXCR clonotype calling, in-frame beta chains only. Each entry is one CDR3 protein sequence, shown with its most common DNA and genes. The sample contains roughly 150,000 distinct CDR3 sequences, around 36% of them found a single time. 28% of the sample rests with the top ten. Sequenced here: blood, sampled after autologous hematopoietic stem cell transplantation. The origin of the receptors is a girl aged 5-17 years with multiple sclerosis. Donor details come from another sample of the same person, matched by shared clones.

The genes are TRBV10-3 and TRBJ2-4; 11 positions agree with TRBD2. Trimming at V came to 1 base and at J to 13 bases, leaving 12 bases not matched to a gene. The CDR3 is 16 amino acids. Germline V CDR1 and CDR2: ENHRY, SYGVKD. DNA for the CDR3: TGTGCCATCAGTGAGTATAGGGCGACTAGCGGGACAGCGCAGTACTTC. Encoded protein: CAISEYRATSGTAQYF.

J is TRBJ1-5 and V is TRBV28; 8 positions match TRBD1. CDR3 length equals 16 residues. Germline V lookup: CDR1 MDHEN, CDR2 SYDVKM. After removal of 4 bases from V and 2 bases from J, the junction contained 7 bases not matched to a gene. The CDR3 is CASSSRTGQGNQPQHF. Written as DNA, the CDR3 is TGTGCCAGCAGTTCCCGGACAGGGCAGGGCAATCAGCCCCAGCATTTT. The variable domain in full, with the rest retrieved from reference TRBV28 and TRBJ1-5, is DVKVTQSSRYLVKRTGEKVFLECVQDMDHENMFWYRQDPGLGLRLIYFSYDVKMKEKGDIPEGYSVSREKKERFSLILESASTNQTSMYLCASSSRTGQGNQPQHFGDGTRLSIL.

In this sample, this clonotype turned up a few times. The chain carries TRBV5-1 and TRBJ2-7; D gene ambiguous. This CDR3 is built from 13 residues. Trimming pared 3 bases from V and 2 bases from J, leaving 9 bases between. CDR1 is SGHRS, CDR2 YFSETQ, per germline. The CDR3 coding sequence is TGCGCCAGCAGCTGGTCCATGGCCTACGAGCAGTACTTC. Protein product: CASSWSMAYEQYF.

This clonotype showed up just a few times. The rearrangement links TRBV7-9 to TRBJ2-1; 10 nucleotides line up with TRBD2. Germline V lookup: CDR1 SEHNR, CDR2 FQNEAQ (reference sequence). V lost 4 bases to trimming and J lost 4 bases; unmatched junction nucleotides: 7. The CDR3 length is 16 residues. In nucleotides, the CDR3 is TGTGCCAGCAGCTCCGCGACTAGCGGGCGGTACAATGAGCAGTTCTTC. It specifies CASSSATSGRYNEQFF.

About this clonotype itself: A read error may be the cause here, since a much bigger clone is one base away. CDR3 protein: CASRLGLSNQPQHF. CDR3 sequence (DNA): TGTGCCAGCAGGTTAGGACTGAGCAATCAGCCCCAGCATTTT. The chain has TRBV27 and TRBJ1-5; D unresolved. Germline CDR1 reads MNHEY; CDR2 reads SMNVEV (reference sequence). The V and J ends lost 6 bases and 1 base respectively, with 10 bases between them. The CDR3 is 14 amino acids.

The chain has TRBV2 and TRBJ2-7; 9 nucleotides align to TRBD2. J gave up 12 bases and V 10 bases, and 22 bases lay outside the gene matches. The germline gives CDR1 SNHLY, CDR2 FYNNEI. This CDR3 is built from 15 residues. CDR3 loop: CANSNRQGGGETRYF. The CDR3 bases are TGTGCCAACAGCAACCGACAGGGCGGGGGGGAGACCCGGTACTTC.

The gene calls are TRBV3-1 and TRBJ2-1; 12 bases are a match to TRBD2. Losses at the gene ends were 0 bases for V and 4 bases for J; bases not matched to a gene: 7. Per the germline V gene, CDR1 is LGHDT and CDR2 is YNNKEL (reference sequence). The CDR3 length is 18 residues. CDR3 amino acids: CASSQDTSGRRLYNEQFF. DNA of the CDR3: TGTGCCAGCAGCCAAGACACTAGCGGGAGGCGTCTTTACAATGAGCAGTTCTTC.

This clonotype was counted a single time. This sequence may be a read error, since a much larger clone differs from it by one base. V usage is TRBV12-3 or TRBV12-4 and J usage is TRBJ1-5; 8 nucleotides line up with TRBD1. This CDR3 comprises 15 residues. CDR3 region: CTSSRDRPGNQPQHF. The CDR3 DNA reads TGTACCAGCAGTCGGGACAGGCCGGGCAATCAGCCCCAGCATTTT.

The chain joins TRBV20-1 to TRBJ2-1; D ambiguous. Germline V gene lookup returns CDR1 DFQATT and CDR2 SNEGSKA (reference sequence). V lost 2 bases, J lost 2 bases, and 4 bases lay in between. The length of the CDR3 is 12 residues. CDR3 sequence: CSARQTYNEQFF. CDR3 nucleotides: TGCAGTGCTAGACAGACCTACAATGAGCAGTTCTTC.

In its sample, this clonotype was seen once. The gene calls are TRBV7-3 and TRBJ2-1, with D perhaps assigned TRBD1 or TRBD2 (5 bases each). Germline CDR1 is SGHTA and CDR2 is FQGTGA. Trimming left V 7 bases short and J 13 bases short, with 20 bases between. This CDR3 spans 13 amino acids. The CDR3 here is CASTTLSGPGQFF. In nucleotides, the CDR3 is TGTGCCAGCACTACTCTCTCGGGACCAGGACAGTTCTTC.